One and the same sample provided the 2 T cell receptor beta chains below, sequenced in a study of blood T cell repertoires in COVID-19 (TCRdb year 2020). The library was produced with the immunoSEQ multiplex PCR assay. The clones in this table, taken by TCRdb from immuneACCESS, are in-frame only. Not every clone is retained; where verified, under half of the shortfall comes from an unresolved V gene, and the cause of the rest is unknown. The sample profile shows some 250,000 clones; roughly 84% of them were found once. The ten biggest clones cover 4% to 5.5% of the sample. Sequencing used peripheral blood. The source is a man between 50 and 59 years old with active or convalescent COVID-19.

This chain joins TRBV15 and TRBJ1-6; D is unresolved. The germline CDR1 and CDR2 sequences are LNHNV and YYDKDF (reference sequence). The CDR3 loop spans 14 amino acids. Trimming shortened V by 0 bases and J by 7 bases, and 7 bases separated the two germline ends. CDR3 amino acids: CATSRERRNSPLHF. The CDR3 nucleotides read TGTGCCACCAGCAGAGAACGGCGGAATTCACCCCTCCACTTT.

The CDR3 DNA follows: TGTGCCAGCAGCACCCAACAGGGATTCGGAGAGACCCAGTACTTC. It is translated as CASSTQQGFGETQYF. This chain connects TRBV5-5 to TRBJ2-5; maybe TRBD1 (6 bases). V was shortened by 4 bases and J by 4 bases, with 17 bases between the two germline ends. Germline loops: CDR1 SGHKS, CDR2 YYEKEE (reference sequence). The CDR3 spans 15 residues.